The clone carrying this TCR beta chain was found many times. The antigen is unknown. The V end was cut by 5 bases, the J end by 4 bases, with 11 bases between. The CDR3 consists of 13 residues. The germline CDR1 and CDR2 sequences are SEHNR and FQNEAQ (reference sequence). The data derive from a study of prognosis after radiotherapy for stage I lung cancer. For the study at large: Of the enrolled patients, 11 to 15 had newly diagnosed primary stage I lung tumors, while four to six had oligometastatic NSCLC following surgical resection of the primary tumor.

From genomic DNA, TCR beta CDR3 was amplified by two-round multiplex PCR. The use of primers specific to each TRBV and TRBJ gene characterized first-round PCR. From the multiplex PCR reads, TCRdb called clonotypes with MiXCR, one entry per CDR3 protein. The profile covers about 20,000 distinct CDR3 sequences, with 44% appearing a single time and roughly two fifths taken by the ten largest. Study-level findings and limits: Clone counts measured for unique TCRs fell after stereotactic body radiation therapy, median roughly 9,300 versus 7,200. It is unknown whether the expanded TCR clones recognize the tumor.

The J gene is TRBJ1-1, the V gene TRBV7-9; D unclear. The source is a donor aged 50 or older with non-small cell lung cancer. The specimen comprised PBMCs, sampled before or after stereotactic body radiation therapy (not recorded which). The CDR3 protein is CASSPPGATEAFF. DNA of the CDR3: TGTGCCAGCAGCCCCCCGGGTGCCACTGAAGCTTTCTTT.